Each of the 31 T cell receptor beta chains below was sequenced from the same sample in a study of cytomegalovirus exposure and HLA in healthy donors. The PCR employed 60 Vbeta primers together with 13 Jbeta primers. TCRdb's copy holds only in-frame clones and misses some; the assay was immunoSEQ multiplex PCR. The sample holds 200,000 to 250,000 clones, more than 75% seen once. Material for sequencing was PBMCs. All receptors come from a woman in her thirties or forties in good health and CMV-seronegative.

This chain uses TRBV5-1 with TRBJ2-1, with 7 bases matching TRBD2. Germline V lookup: CDR1 SGHRS, CDR2 YFSETQ. Trimming removed 4 bases from V and 4 bases from J; junction bases left unmatched: 11. CDR3 size: 16 residues. The DNA of the CDR3 is TGCGCCAGCAGCCTTATAGGTCTAGCGGAGTACAATGAGCAGTTCTTC. It encodes CASSLIGLAEYNEQFF. The full variable domain, rest sourced from reference TRBV5-1 and TRBJ2-1, is KAGVTQTPRYLIKTRGQQVTLSCSPISGHRSVSWYQQTPGQGLQFLFEYFSETQRNKGNFPGRFSGRQFSNSRSEMNVSTLELGDSALYLCASSLIGLAEYNEQFFGPGTRLTVL.

The chain recombines TRBV6-4 with TRBJ1-1, with D tentatively TRBD1 (6 bases). Germline CDR1 reads MRHNA; CDR2 reads SNTAGT. V shed 6 bases and J shed 1 base, with 12 bases lying between them. CDR3 length equals 14 residues. The CDR3 bases are TGTGCCAGCAGGGTGACGACAGGGAACACTGAAGCTTTCTTT. This encodes CASRVTTGNTEAFF.

The chain combines TRBV10-3 with TRBJ2-1, with TRBD2 identical over 7 bases. The trim removed 9 bases at V and 4 bases at J, leaving 12 bases unmatched. Germline V CDR1 and CDR2: ENHRY, SYGVKD. This CDR3 has 15 amino acids. CDR3 region: CAIRGDGVEYNEQFF. The CDR3 DNA reads TGTGCCATTCGGGGGGACGGGGTTGAGTACAATGAGCAGTTCTTC.

J is TRBJ2-5 and V is TRBV9; 15 nucleotides line up with TRBD2. Unmatched junction bases numbered 6, after V lost 0 bases and J lost 3 bases. The length of the CDR3 is 18 residues. Germline V gene lookup returns CDR1 SGDLS and CDR2 YYNGEE. CDR3 nucleotide sequence: TGTGCCAGCAGCGTAGGGGGACTAGCGGGAGGTGGAAAAGAGACCCAGTACTTC. Protein product: CASSVGGLAGGGKETQYF.

The genes are TRBV28 and TRBJ2-2; a weak D match, TRBD2 (6 bases). The germline gives CDR1 MDHEN, CDR2 SYDVKM. This CDR3 has 15 residues. V lost 2 bases and J lost 5, with 12 bases in between. The CDR3 spells CASSLRRGWTGELFF. The CDR3 DNA follows: TGTGCCAGCAGTTTAAGGAGGGGATGGACCGGGGAGCTGTTTTTT.

The rearrangement uses TRBV12-5 and TRBJ2-5; possibly TRBD2 for D (5 bases). The J call may not be correct, given that the DNA end is closer to TRBJ2-7. The germline V gene encodes CDR1 LGHNT and CDR2 FRNRAP. The CDR3 is 13 amino acids. CDR3 residues: CASGFWGAYEQYF. The CDR3 nucleotides are TGTGCTAGTGGTTTCTGGGGAGCCTACGAGCAGTACTTC.

To note about this clone: In the same sample, other DNA sequences code for this CDR3. CDR3 nucleotides: TGTGCCTGGAGTGGGCAGTCGAATCAGCCCCAGCATTTT. Residues: CAWSGQSNQPQHF. The rearrangement joins TRBV30 to TRBJ1-5; no clear D gene. Germline lookup yields CDR1 GTSNPN and CDR2 SVGIG (reference sequence). The CDR3 has 13 amino acids. Trimming took 1 base from V and 4 from J, leaving 8 bases between them.

The V and J genes are TRBV18 and TRBJ2-3; D possibly corresponds to TRBD1 (5 bases). Between the trimmed V and J ends, which lost 4 bases and 1 base, there was a span of 6 bases. The CDR3 loop spans 13 amino acids. Germline V gene sequence: CDR1 KGHSH, CDR2 LQKENI. The CDR3 region has the DNA TGTGCCAGCTCACAAGGGGGCACAGATACGCAGTATTTT. Translated: CASSQGGTDTQYF.

With regard to this clone: The junction and the germline gene differ at one end; a read error may be behind it. Other DNA sequences of this sample code for an identical CDR3. This chain uses TRBV6-1 with TRBJ1-1, with D possibly TRBD1 on 6 matching bases. Germline V gives CDR1 MNHNS, CDR2 SASEGT. This CDR3 has 13 residues. The CDR3 sequence is CASSETGNTEAFF. For the CDR3, the DNA is TGTGCCAGCAGTGAAACAGGGAACACTGAGGCTTTCTTT.

Regarding this clone: The junction does not match germline at one end; this may be a read error. V gene TRBV6-5 combines with J gene TRBJ1-2, with D tentatively TRBD1 (6 bases). Germline V gene data show CDR1 as MNHEY and CDR2 as SVGAGI. This CDR3 has 14 amino acids. CDR3 region: CASTDSLQGYGYTF. DNA for the CDR3: TGTGCCAGCACTGACAGTCTACAGGGCTATGGTTACACCTTC.

The J gene is TRBJ1-1, the V gene TRBV2; D uncertain. The germline V gene encodes CDR1 SNHLY and CDR2 FYNNEI. V was clipped by 0 bases and J by 1 base, with 9 bases between them. CDR3 length: 15 amino acids. The DNA for the CDR3 is TGTGCCAGCAGTGAAGCCACAGTAACGAACACTGAAGCTTTCTTT. Translated: CASSEATVTNTEAFF.

The V gene is TRBV7-8, the J gene TRBJ1-5; 8 bases are shared with TRBD1. V was clipped by 4 bases and J by 5 bases; unmatched bases: 16. The CDR3 sequence is 18 residues long. Germline assignment: CDR1 SGHVS and CDR2 FQNEAQ. CDR3 DNA: TGTGCCAGCAGCTGGGGGAGAATGCAGGGGGCTGGGCATCAGCCCCAGCATTTT. Its protein is CASSWGRMQGAGHQPQHF.

The chain links TRBV5-1 to TRBJ2-7; 8 bases are a match to TRBD2. J gave up 1 base and V 4 bases, and 10 bases lay outside the gene matches. CDR1 and CDR2 (germline): SGHRS, YFSETQ. This CDR3 contains 16 residues. The chain's CDR3 is CASSPGAGGLSYEQYF. CDR3 bases: TGCGCCAGCAGCCCGGGCGCGGGAGGTCTTTCCTACGAGCAGTACTTC.

The chain couples TRBV9 to TRBJ2-7, with no clear D. Germline assignment: CDR1 SGDLS and CDR2 YYNGEE. This CDR3 has 14 amino acids. V lost 3 bases and J 4 bases, leaving 14 bases between the germline ends. CDR3 DNA sequence: TGTGCCAGCAGCGCCTCGGAGCTACCGTACGAGCAGTACTTC. It translates to CASSASELPYEQYF.

V usage is TRBV2 and J usage is TRBJ1-1; 7 bases align to TRBD1. The germline V gene has CDR1 SNHLY and CDR2 FYNNEI. The CDR3 has 13 residues. The junction had 8 bases not matched to a gene; V was cut back by 7 bases and J by 6 bases. The chain's CDR3 is CASISQGVAEAFF. DNA of the CDR3: TGTGCCAGCATTAGCCAGGGGGTCGCTGAAGCTTTCTTT.

The rearrangement joins TRBV7-8 to TRBJ2-7; 7 bases line up with TRBD1. J was trimmed by 4 bases and V by 5 bases; bases with no gene match: 5. The CDR3 covers 13 residues. CDR1 SGHVS and CDR2 FQNEAQ come from the germline V gene. CDR3 loop: CASSVGQSYEQYF. In DNA, the CDR3 is TGTGCCAGCAGCGTGGGACAGTCATACGAGCAGTACTTC.

The J gene is TRBJ2-7, the V gene TRBV6-6; 9 bases match TRBD1. J was trimmed by 5 bases and V by 6 bases; bases with no gene match: 8. The CDR3 spans 14 residues. Looked up from germline, CDR1 is MNHNY and CDR2 is SVGAGI (reference sequence). The chain's CDR3 is CASRSGTGSHEQYF. CDR3 in DNA: TGTGCCAGCAGGTCCGGGACAGGGTCCCACGAGCAGTACTTC.

The V gene is TRBV21-1, the J gene TRBJ1-1; the table's TRBD1 call for D was not verified on the DNA. TRBV21-1 is reported as a pseudogene. The CDR3 spans 16 residues. CDR3 nucleotide sequence: TGTGCCAGCAGCAAAGTACAGGCGTACCCGGTCACTGAAGCTTTCTTT. Translated: CASSKVQAYPVTEAFF.

J is TRBJ2-3 and V is TRBV5-1; 11 nucleotides match TRBD2. The junction had 5 bases not matched to a gene; V was cut back by 1 base and J by 1 base. CDR3 length equals 17 residues. The germline CDR1 and CDR2 sequences are SGHRS and YFSETQ. The CDR3 DNA follows: TGCGCCAGCAGCTTGTGGACTAGCGGGCCCCGCACAGATACGCAGTATTTT. Translation gives CASSLWTSGPRTDTQYF.

The chain carries TRBV7-3 and TRBJ2-2; 7 bases align to TRBD2. The CDR3 covers 17 residues. Germline CDR1 is SGHTA and CDR2 is FQGTGA. V lost 1 base to trimming and J lost 0 bases; unmatched junction nucleotides: 5. The chain's CDR3 is CASSLSGAGANTGELFF. The CDR3 nucleotides read TGTGCCAGCAGCTTAAGTGGGGCGGGAGCGAACACCGGGGAGCTGTTTTTT.

This chain links TRBV5-1 with TRBJ2-5; 9 bases are shared with TRBD2. CDR3 length: 15 amino acids. V gave up 5 bases and J gave up 4 bases; unmatched junction bases: 9. The V gene's germline CDR1 is SGHRS and CDR2 YFSETQ. The CDR3 protein is CASSPGGRAPETQYF. The DNA of the CDR3 is TGCGCCAGCAGTCCTGGCGGGAGGGCCCCAGAGACCCAGTACTTC.

The V gene is TRBV7-9, the J gene TRBJ1-2; no firm D call. V was pared by 5 bases and J by 4 bases, with 23 bases between. The germline CDR1 and CDR2 sequences are SEHNR and FQNEAQ (reference sequence). The length of the CDR3 is 17 residues. The CDR3 here is CASSLIIVGGRGYGYTF. CDR3 bases: TGTGCCAGCAGCCTGATTATTGTTGGCGGTCGGGGCTATGGCTACACCTTC.

The rearrangement uses TRBV2 and TRBJ2-7; 7 positions match TRBD1. The CDR3 consists of 16 residues. CDR1 is SNHLY, CDR2 FYNNEI, per germline. With V trimmed by 3 bases and J by 0 bases, 8 bases remained unmatched. The CDR3 DNA reads TGTGCCAGCAGTGACCCGGGGACAGTAAGCTCCTACGAGCAGTACTTC. Amino acids: CASSDPGTVSSYEQYF.

The rearrangement links TRBV7-2 to TRBJ2-1, with 11 bases aligning to TRBD1. Germline loops: CDR1 SGHTA, CDR2 FQGNSA. Trimming took 5 bases from V and 10 from J; bases not matched to a gene: 13. The CDR3 runs 16 residues. CDR3 amino acids: CASSPQIGQGAREQFF. The CDR3 DNA reads TGTGCCAGCAGCCCACAAATAGGACAGGGGGCTCGAGAGCAGTTCTTC.

The CDR3 nucleotides read TGTGCCAGCAGTGTGGCTAGCGGTTACCCGTACTTC. As protein: CASSVASGYPYF. The chain joins TRBV2 to TRBJ2-7, with 7 bases that match TRBD2. The CDR3 length is 12 residues. V trimming: 4 bases; J trimming: 12 bases; junction bases outside the gene matches: 9. Germline loops: CDR1 SNHLY, CDR2 FYNNEI.

This rearrangement joins TRBV10-3 to TRBJ1-1; TRBD1 is a possible D gene (5 bases). Germline V gives CDR1 ENHRY, CDR2 SYGVKD. The CDR3 contains 16 residues. V was pared by 0 bases and J by 6 bases, with 17 bases between. The DNA of the CDR3 is TGTGCCATCAGTGAGTCGGAGACAGCCCGTTGGGCTGAAGCTTTCTTT. It specifies CAISESETARWAEAFF.

V and J are TRBV7-9 and TRBJ2-5; 8 bases line up with TRBD2. V gave up 6 bases and J gave up 4 bases; unmatched junction bases: 4. Germline V gives CDR1 SEHNR, CDR2 FQNEAQ (reference sequence). CDR3 length: 13 amino acids. The CDR3 loop reads CASRRGAAETQYF. CDR3 nucleotides: TGTGCCAGCAGGCGGGGGGCTGCAGAGACCCAGTACTTC. The full variable domain, its missing parts supplied by reference TRBV7-9 and TRBJ2-5, is DTGVSQNPRHKITKRGQNVTFRCDPISEHNRLYWYRQTLGQGPEFLTYFQNEAQLEKSRLLSDRFSAERPKGSFSTLEIQRTEQGDSAMYLCASRRGAAETQYFGPGTRLLVL.

V and J are TRBV5-5 and TRBJ2-7, with 7 bases identical to TRBD2. The J segment lost 3 bases and the V segment lost 2 bases, leaving 11 bases of the junction unmatched. The germline gives CDR1 SGHKS, CDR2 YYEKEE (reference sequence). CDR3 length: 16 amino acids. The CDR3 region is CASSFSGTNPIYEQYF. In DNA, the CDR3 is TGTGCCAGCAGCTTTTCGGGGACTAATCCGATCTACGAGCAGTACTTC.

This rearrangement joins TRBV7-7 to TRBJ2-5; 8 positions agree with TRBD1. CDR3 size: 14 residues. After removal of 3 bases from V and 1 base from J, the junction contained 1 base not matched to a gene. Germline V CDR1 and CDR2: SSHAT, FNYEAQ (reference sequence). The CDR3 sequence is CASSFGTGQETQYF. The CDR3 DNA reads TGTGCCAGCAGCTTTGGGACAGGCCAAGAGACCCAGTACTTC.

This chain connects TRBV29-1 to TRBJ1-1; tentative D call: TRBD1 (5 bases). Between the trimmed V and J ends, which lost 5 bases and 1 base, there was a span of 8 bases. The CDR3 contains 12 residues. From germline, CDR1 is SQVTM and CDR2 ANQGSEA. Here the CDR3 DNA reads TGCAGCGTTCAGGGAGGGAACACTGAAGCTTTCTTT. Translating gives CSVQGGNTEAFF.

This rearrangement joins TRBV28 to TRBJ1-1; possibly TRBD1 for D (5 bases). This CDR3 comprises 17 residues. Germline V gene lookup returns CDR1 MDHEN and CDR2 SYDVKM. The V end was cut by 5 bases, the J end by 1 base, with 20 bases between. CDR3 loop: CASSASPGGLPNTEAFF. The CDR3 region has the DNA TGTGCCAGCAGTGCCTCTCCTGGGGGACTTCCGAACACTGAAGCTTTCTTT.